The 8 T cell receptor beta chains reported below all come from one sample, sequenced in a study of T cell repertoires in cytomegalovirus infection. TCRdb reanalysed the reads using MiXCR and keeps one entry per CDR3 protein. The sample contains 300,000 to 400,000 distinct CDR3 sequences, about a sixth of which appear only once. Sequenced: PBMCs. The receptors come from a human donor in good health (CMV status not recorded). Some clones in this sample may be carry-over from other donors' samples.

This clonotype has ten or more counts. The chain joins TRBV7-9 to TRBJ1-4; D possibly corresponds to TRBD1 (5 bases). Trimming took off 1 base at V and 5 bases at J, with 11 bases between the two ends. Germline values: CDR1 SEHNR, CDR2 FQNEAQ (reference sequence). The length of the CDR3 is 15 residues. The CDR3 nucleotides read TGTGCCAGCAGCTTAGGAGGGACTCCCAATGAAAAACTGTTTTTT. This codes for CASSLGGTPNEKLFF.

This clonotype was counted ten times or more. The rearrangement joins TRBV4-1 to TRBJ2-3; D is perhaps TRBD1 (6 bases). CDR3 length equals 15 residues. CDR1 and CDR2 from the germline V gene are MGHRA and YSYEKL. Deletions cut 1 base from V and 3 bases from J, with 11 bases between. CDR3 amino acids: CASSQVGAVTDTQYF. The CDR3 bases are TGCGCCAGCAGCCAAGTGGGGGCGGTTACAGATACGCAGTATTTT.

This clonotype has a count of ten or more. For the CDR3, the DNA is TGTGCCAGCAGCTTAGTAGGGACGATCGCCTACAATGAGCAGTTCTTC. It is translated as CASSLVGTIAYNEQFF. V usage is TRBV7-2 and J usage is TRBJ2-1; either TRBD1 or TRBD2 may supply D (5 bases each). The V end lost 1 base, the J end lost 2 bases, and 12 bases lay between the germline ends. The germline CDR1 and CDR2 sequences are SGHTA and FQGNSA. The CDR3 is made up of 16 amino acids. Combining the CDR3 with reference TRBV7-2 and TRBJ2-1 gives the whole variable domain GAGVSQSPSNKVTEKGKDVELRCDPISGHTALYWYRQSLGQGLEFLIYFQGNSAPDKSGLPSDRFSAERTGGSVSTLTIQRTQQEDSAVYLCASSLVGTIAYNEQFFGPGTRLTVL.

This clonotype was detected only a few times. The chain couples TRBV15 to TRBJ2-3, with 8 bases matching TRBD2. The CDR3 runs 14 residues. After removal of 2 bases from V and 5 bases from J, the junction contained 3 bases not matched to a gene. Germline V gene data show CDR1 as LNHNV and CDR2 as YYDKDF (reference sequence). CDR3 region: CATSRRSGGDTQYF. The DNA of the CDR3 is TGTGCCACCAGCAGAAGAAGCGGGGGAGATACGCAGTATTTT.

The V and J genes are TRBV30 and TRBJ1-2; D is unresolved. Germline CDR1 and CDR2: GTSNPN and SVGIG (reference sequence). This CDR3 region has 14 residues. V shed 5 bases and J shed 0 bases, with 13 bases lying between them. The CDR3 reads CAWENRVTNYGYTF. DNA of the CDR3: TGTGCCTGGGAGAATCGGGTTACTAACTATGGCTACACCTTC. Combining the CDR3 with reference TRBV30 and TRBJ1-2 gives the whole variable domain SQTIHQWPATLVQPVGSPLSLECTVEGTSNPNLYWYRQAAGRGLQLLFYSVGIGQISSEVPQNLSASRPQDRQFILSSKKLLLSDSGFYLCAWENRVTNYGYTFGSGTRLTVV.

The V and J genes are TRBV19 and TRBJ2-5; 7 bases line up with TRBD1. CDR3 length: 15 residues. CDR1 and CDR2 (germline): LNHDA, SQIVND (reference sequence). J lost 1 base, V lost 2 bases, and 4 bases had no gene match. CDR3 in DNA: TGTGCCAGTAGTATAATCGGGACAGTCCAAGAGACCCAGTACTTC. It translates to CASSIIGTVQETQYF.

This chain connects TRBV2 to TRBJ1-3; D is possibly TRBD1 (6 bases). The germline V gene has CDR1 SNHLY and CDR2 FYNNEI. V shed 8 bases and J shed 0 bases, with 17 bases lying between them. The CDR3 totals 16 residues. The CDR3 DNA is TGTGCCAGCGGGGAGACAGGCGCTAGCTCTGGAAACACCATATATTTT. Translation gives CASGETGASSGNTIYF.

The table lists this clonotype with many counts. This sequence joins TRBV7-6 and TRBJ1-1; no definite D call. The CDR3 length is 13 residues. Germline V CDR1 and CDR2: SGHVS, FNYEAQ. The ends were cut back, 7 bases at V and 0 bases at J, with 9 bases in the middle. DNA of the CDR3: TGTGCCAGCACCCTTAGGGTGAACACTGAAGCTTTCTTT. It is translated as CASTLRVNTEAFF.